Shown below are 7 T cell receptor beta chains from a single sample sequenced in a study of control samples from healthy donors and cancer patients. Profiling relied on immunoSEQ multiplex PCR, and the TCRdb table lists in-frame clones only, not all of them. The sample data list some 190,000 clones. Sequenced material: blood. These receptors came from a woman younger than 45 in good health.

The rearrangement joins TRBV28 to TRBJ2-1, with TRBD2 matching 8 bases. There are 14 residues in the CDR3. CDR1 and CDR2 from the germline V gene are MDHEN and SYDVKM. V dropped 8 bases and J dropped 9; count of bases not matched to a gene: 12. The CDR3 is CASVKPGGATEQFF. In DNA form, the CDR3 reads TGTGCCAGCGTTAAACCCGGGGGGGCGACTGAGCAGTTCTTC.

The V gene is TRBV7-2, the J gene TRBJ2-5; the match to TRBD1 covers 9 bases. Germline loops: CDR1 SGHTA, CDR2 FQGNSA. The CDR3 length is 15 residues. The trim removed 3 bases at V and 6 bases at J, leaving 8 bases unmatched. In DNA, the CDR3 is TGTGCCAGCAGCTTCGATACAGGGGGCGGAAAGACCCAGTACTTC. It translates to CASSFDTGGGKTQYF.

The chain is built from TRBV6-5 and TRBJ2-7; D call uncertain. CDR1 and CDR2 from the germline V gene are MNHEY and SVGAGI. This CDR3 contains 14 residues. V was pared by 6 bases and J by 0 bases, with 12 bases between. The CDR3 DNA follows: TGTGCCAGCAGGGGCCTCTTAGACTCCTACGAGCAGTACTTC. Protein: CASRGLLDSYEQYF.

This chain connects TRBV24-1 to TRBJ2-1; 8 nucleotides line up with TRBD1. Trimming cost V 7 bases and J 1 base; bases outside gene matches: 2. This CDR3 has 14 amino acids. Looked up from germline, CDR1 is KGHDR and CDR2 is SFDVKD. The CDR3 nucleotides read TGTGCCACCAGGGGGACAGGTTCCTACAATGAGCAGTTCTTC. Amino acids: CATRGTGSYNEQFF.

The genes are TRBV5-5 and TRBJ1-1; D call uncertain. The germline CDR1 and CDR2 sequences are SGHKS and YYEKEE (reference sequence). V gave up 2 bases and J gave up 4 bases, with 6 bases separating them. The CDR3 has 12 residues. As DNA, the CDR3 is TGTGCCAGCAGCTTCCGGGGCACTGAAGCTTTCTTT. It encodes CASSFRGTEAFF.

The chain carries TRBV5-6 and TRBJ1-6; 7 bases align to TRBD1. This CDR3 is 18 amino acids long. Trimming took 1 base from V and 7 from J; bases not matched to a gene: 14. The germline CDR1 and CDR2 sequences are SGHDT and YYEEEE. CDR3 region: CASSLMNGDRQGNSPLHF. Here the CDR3 DNA reads TGTGCCAGCAGCTTGATGAACGGTGACAGACAGGGCAATTCACCCCTCCACTTT.

V is TRBV11-3 and J is TRBJ2-1; TRBD1 matches at 7 bases. The junction had 12 bases not matched to a gene; V was cut back by 5 bases and J by 8 bases. There are 15 residues in the CDR3. Looked up from germline, CDR1 is SGHNT and CDR2 is YENEEA. CDR3 protein: CASSRRQGLKDEQFF. The CDR3 bases are TGTGCCAGCAGCCGTAGACAGGGATTAAAGGATGAGCAGTTCTTC.